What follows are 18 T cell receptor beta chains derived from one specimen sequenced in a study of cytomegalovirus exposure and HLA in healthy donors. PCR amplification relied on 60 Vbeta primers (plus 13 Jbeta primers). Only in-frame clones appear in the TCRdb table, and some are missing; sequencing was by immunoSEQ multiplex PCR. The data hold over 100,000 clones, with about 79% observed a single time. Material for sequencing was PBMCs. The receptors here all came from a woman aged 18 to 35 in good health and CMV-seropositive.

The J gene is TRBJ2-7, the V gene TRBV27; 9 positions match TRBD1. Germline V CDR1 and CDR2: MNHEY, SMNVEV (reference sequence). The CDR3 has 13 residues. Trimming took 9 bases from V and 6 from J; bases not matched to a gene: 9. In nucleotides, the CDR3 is TGTGCCAGTGCTCGATTGACAGGGGGCGAGCAGTACTTC. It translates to CASARLTGGEQYF.

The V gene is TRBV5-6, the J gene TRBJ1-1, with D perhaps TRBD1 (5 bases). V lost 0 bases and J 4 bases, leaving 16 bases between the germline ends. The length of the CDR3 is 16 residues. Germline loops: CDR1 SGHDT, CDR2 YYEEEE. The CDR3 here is CASSLGLGGESTEAFF. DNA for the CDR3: TGTGCCAGCAGCTTGGGACTGGGAGGGGAGAGCACTGAAGCTTTCTTT. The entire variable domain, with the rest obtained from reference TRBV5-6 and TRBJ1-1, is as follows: DAGVTQSPTHLIKTRGQQVTLRCSPKSGHDTVSWYQQALGQGPQFIFQYYEEEERQRGNFPDRFSGHQFPNYSSELNVNALLLGDSALYLCASSLGLGGESTEAFFGQGTRLTVV.

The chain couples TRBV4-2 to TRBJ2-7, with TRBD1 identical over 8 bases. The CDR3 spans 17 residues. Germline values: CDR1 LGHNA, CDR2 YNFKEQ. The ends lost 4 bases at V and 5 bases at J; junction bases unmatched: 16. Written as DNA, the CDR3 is TGTGCCAGCAGCCCCGGAGCGACAGGGGCCTTCGGAGACGAGCAGTACTTC. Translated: CASSPGATGAFGDEQYF.

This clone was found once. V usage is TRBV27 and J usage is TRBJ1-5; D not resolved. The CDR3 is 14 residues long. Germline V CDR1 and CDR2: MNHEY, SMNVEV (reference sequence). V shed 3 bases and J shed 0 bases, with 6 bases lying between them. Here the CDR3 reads CASSLRDSNQPQHF. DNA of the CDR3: TGTGCCAGCAGTTTGAGGGATAGCAATCAGCCCCAGCATTTT.

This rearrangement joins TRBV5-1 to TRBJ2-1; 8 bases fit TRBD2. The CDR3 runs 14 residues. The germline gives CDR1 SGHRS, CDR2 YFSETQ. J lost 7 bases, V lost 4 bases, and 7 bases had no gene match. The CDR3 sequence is CASSGLLAANEQFF. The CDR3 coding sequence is TGCGCCAGCAGCGGGTTACTAGCGGCAAATGAGCAGTTCTTC.

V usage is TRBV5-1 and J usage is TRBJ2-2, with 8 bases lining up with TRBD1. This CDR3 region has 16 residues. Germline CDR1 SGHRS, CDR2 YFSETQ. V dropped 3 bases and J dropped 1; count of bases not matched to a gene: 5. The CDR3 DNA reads TGCGCCAGCAGCTGGACCGGGACAGGGAACACCGGGGAGCTGTTTTTT. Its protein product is CASSWTGTGNTGELFF.

In DNA, the CDR3 is TGTGCCAGCAGCCTCCTGACAGGGCCGGGAGAGACCCAGTACTTC. Protein sequence: CASSLLTGPGETQYF. The chain combines TRBV5-6 with TRBJ2-5; 7 nucleotides align to TRBD1. The CDR3 sequence is 15 residues long. CDR1 is SGHDT, CDR2 YYEEEE, per germline. V gave up 4 bases and J gave up 4 bases; unmatched junction bases: 10.

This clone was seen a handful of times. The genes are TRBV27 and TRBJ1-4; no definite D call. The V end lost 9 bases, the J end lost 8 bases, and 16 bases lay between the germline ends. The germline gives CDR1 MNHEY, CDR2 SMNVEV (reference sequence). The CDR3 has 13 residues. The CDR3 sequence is CASRQPLREKLFF. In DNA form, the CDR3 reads TGTGCCAGTCGTCAACCCCTTCGGGAAAAACTGTTTTTT. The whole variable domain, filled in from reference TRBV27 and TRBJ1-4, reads EAQVTQNPRYLITVTGKKLTVTCSQNMNHEYMSWYRQDPGLGLRQIYYSMNVEVTDKGDVPEGYKVSRKEKRNFPLILESPSPNQTSLYFCASRQPLREKLFFGSGTQLSVL.

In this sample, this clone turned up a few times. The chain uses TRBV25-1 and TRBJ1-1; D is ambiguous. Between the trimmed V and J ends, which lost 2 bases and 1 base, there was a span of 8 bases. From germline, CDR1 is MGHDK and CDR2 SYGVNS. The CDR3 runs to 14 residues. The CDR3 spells CASSEMSGNTEAFF. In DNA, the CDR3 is TGTGCCAGCAGTGAAATGAGTGGGAACACTGAAGCTTTCTTT.

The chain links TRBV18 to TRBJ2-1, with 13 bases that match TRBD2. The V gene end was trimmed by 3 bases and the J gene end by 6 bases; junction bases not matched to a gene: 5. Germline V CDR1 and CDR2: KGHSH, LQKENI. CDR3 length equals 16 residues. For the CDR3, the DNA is TGTGCCAGCTCACCGAAGGGACTAGCGGGGCGCAATGAGCAGTTCTTC. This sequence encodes CASSPKGLAGRNEQFF.

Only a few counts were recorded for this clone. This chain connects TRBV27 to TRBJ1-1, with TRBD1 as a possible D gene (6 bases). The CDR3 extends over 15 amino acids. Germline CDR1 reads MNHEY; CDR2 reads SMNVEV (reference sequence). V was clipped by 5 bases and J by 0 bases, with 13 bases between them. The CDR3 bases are TGTGCCAGCAGTGCCCGACAGGAGATGAACACTGAAGCTTTCTTT. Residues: CASSARQEMNTEAFF.

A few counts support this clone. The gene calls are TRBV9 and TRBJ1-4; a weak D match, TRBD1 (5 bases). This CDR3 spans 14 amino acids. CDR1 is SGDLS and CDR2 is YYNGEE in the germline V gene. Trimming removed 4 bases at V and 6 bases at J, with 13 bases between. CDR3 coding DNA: TGTGCCAGCAGCCCCCGTCAAGGGGATGAAAAACTGTTTTTT. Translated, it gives CASSPRQGDEKLFF.

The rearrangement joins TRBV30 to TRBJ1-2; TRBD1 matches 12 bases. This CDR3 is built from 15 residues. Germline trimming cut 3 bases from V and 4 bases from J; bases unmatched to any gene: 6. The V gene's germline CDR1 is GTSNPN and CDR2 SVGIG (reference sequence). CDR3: CAWRTGTGGFYGYTF. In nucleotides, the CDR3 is TGTGCCTGGAGGACCGGGACAGGGGGCTTCTATGGCTACACCTTC.

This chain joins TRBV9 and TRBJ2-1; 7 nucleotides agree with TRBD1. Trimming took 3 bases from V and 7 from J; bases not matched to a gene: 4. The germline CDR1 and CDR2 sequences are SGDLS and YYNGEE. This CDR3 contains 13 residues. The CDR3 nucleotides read TGTGCCAGCAGCGAGACAGGGATGAATGAGCAGTTCTTC. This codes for CASSETGMNEQFF.

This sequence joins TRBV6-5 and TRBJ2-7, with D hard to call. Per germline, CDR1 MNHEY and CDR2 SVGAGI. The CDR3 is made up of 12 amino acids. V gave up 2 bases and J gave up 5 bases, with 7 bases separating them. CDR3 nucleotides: TGTGCCAGCAGTTACGCTATGGACGAGCAGTACTTC. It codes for CASSYAMDEQYF.

This chain's CDR3 is CSVDRGLGANVLTF. CDR3 nucleotides: TGCAGCGTGGACAGGGGGCTTGGGGCCAACGTCCTGACTTTC. The chain employs TRBV29-1 and TRBJ2-6, with 11 bases aligning to TRBD1. The germline V gene has CDR1 SQVTM and CDR2 ANQGSEA. V trimming: 6 bases; J trimming: 3 bases; junction bases outside the gene matches: 1. The CDR3 runs to 14 residues.

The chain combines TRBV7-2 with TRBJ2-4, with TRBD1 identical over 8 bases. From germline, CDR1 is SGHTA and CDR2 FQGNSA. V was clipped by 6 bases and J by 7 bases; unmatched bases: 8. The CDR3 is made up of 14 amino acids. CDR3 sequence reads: CASRWTGSMNIQYF. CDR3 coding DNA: TGTGCCAGCAGATGGACAGGGTCGATGAACATTCAGTACTTC.

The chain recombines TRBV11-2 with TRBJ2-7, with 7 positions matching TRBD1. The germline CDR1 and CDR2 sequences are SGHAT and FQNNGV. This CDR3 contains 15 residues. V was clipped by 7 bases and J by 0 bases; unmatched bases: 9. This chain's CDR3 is CASNEGQMSSYEQYF. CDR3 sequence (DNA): TGTGCCAGCAACGAGGGACAGATGTCCTCCTACGAGCAGTACTTC.